Listed below are T cell receptor beta chains from one sample, sequenced in a study of CXCR3-negative and CXCR3-positive naive CD8 T cells. From the 5' RACE reads, TCRdb lists one entry per CDR3 protein and no DNA. The sample totals fewer than 90,000 distinct CDR3 sequences; its top ten clones hold more than 1.5%. The material sequenced was naive CXCR3- CD8+ T cells from blood. These receptors were taken from a human donor in good health. Some clones in this sample may be carry-over from other donors' samples. CDR3s include the opening cysteine and the closing phenylalanine or tryptophan.

TRBV29-1	TRBJ2-1	CSARGVAGGPEGYNEQFF
TRBV7-9	TRBJ2-1	CASSLLQGGTGNEQFF
TRBV28	TRBJ2-1	CASSLRGLRDNEQFF
TRBV28	TRBJ2-7	CASSSSATVFYEQYF
TRBV7-3	TRBJ2-1	CASSGLAGTSYNEQFF
TRBV7-9	TRBJ2-7	CASSQLAGGPYEQYF
TRBV7-9	TRBJ2-7	CASSFTASYEQYF
TRBV29-1	TRBJ2-1	CSLGRSGIYNEQFF
TRBV20-1	TRBJ1-1	CSARDQDRENTEAFF
TRBV29-1	TRBJ1-2	CSAAKDRGYGYTF
TRBV11-2	TRBJ1-1	CASSLGRVDLKMNTEAFF
TRBV4-1	TRBJ1-4	CASSQEGATDEKLFF
TRBV29-1	TRBJ2-1	CSVVGLAGGYNEQFF
TRBV7-6	TRBJ2-6	CASSSDGANVLTF
TRBV28	TRBJ2-5	CASKERSRETQYF
TRBV29-1	TRBJ2-1	CSVYLGSNVNEQFF
TRBV29-1	TRBJ1-5	CSVVMAGDQPQHF
TRBV7-9	TRBJ2-7	CASSPTGAASSYEQYF
TRBV7-3	TRBJ1-6	CASSLTGTDSPLHF
TRBV6-1	TRBJ1-1	CASTLWRGSDTEAFF
TRBV29-1	TRBJ1-5	CRDREYSNQPQHF
TRBV19	TRBJ1-1	CASIGEQMNTEAFF
TRBV29-1	TRBJ2-7	CSVPTPTGYTYEQYF
TRBV29-1	TRBJ2-7	CSVVAWTGIFEQYF
TRBV7-9	TRBJ2-7	CASSPRWAPYEQYF
TRBV12-3/TRBV12-4	TRBJ1-5	CASRIRLSNQPQHF
TRBV4-1	TRBJ2-5	CASSQLSNRDRAVETQYF
TRBV20-1	TRBJ2-7	CSARDPGGSYYEQYF
TRBV6-2/TRBV6-3	TRBJ2-7	CASSYSPAGTCEQYF
TRBV7-6	TRBJ2-1	CASSYGTSDGGGSYNEQFF
TRBV2	TRBJ2-6	CASSARQGAYSGANVLTF
TRBV28	TRBJ1-5	CASGRDGYSNQPQHF
TRBV14	TRBJ2-3	CASSQDVAGYTDTQYF
TRBV29-1	TRBJ2-2	CSVQTPTGELFF
TRBV7-9	TRBJ2-3	CASSTGTSGRTDTQYF
TRBV6-1	TRBJ2-7	CASARTGGLYEQYF
TRBV4-3	TRBJ2-5	CASSQGTGKETQYF
TRBV7-9	TRBJ2-7	CASSLGGLTYEQYF
TRBV28	TRBJ2-3	CASRRIAGGGTDTQYF
TRBV6-5	TRBJ1-2	CASTGQGAYYGYTF